The rows below give T cell receptor beta chains drawn from one sample of a study of Ad26.COV2.S vaccination and SARS-CoV-2 variants. Profiling relied on immunoSEQ multiplex PCR, and the TCRdb table lists in-frame clones only, not all of them. This table has approximately 400,000 clones, roughly nine tenths appearing once. The sequencing here drew on peripheral blood, taken after recovery from COVID-19. These receptors were taken from a human donor who had recovered from COVID-19. The CDR3 runs from the conserved cysteine through the conserved F or W. D genes are given only for firm matches. A clone size is listed for some rows: how often the clone was seen (once, few, many), or a class if it is expanded.

DNA	CDR3	J	size	V	D
TGTGCCAGCATGACGGGGCTCACTGAAGCTTTCTTT	CASMTGLTEAFF	TRBJ1-1	.	TRBV6-5	.
TGTGCCAGTAGTAGCCAAGGACAGTACGAGCAGTACTTC	CASSSQGQYEQYF	TRBJ2-7	.	TRBV19	.
TGCAGCGTTCTAGGACTAGCGGGGGGGCCGAATGAGCAGTTCTTC	CSVLGLAGGPNEQFF	TRBJ2-1	.	TRBV29-1	TRBD2
TGTGCCAGCAGCTTACGGGGGAACTCCTACGAGCAGTACTTC	CASSLRGNSYEQYF	TRBJ2-7	.	TRBV7-8	.
TGTGCCAGCAACCCGGGGTACAATCAGCCCCAGCATTTT	CASNPGYNQPQHF	TRBJ1-5	.	TRBV2	.
TGTGCCAGCAGTCGGACTAGCGGGGGCACGAACACCGGGGAGCTGTTTTTT	CASSRTSGGTNTGELFF	TRBJ2-2	.	TRBV2	TRBD2
TGTGCCAGCAACCCGATGAAGTCTGGAAACACCATATATTTT	CASNPMKSGNTIYF	TRBJ1-3	.	TRBV6-6	.
TGTGCCAGTAGTATAGAGGGGAGCTCACGGGCCTCCGGGGAGCTGTTTTTT	CASSIEGSSRASGELFF	TRBJ2-2	.	TRBV19	.
TGTGCCAGCAGTTTATCGGTGGACCTCCGGGACAACTATGGCTACACCTTC	CASSLSVDLRDNYGYTF	TRBJ1-2	.	TRBV27	.
TGTGCCAGTAGTATATCGGGGAATAGCAATCAGCCCCAGCATTTT	CASSISGNSNQPQHF	TRBJ1-5	.	TRBV19	.
TGTGCCACCAGCAGGGGTGTGGGGGGCAACTATGGCTACACCTTC	CATSRGVGGNYGYTF	TRBJ1-2	.	TRBV15	.
TGTGCCAGCAAGCGAGGAAGGATCTACGAGCAGTACTTC	CASKRGRIYEQYF	TRBJ2-7	.	TRBV21-1	.
TGTGCCAGCGGGACACCACGGAACACTGAAGCTTTCTTT	CASGTPRNTEAFF	TRBJ1-1	.	TRBV27	.
TGCGCCAGCAGCAACAGAGGTAGGGGCTACGAGCAGTACTTC	CASSNRGRGYEQYF	TRBJ2-7	.	TRBV5-1	.
TGTGCCAGCAGCCCCCAGGGGGGAATGAACACTGAAGCTTTCTTT	CASSPQGGMNTEAFF	TRBJ1-1	.	TRBV7-9	TRBD1
TGTGCCAGCAGCGAAACGGGACAGGGTCGCGAGACCCAGTACTTC	CASSETGQGRETQYF	TRBJ2-5	.	TRBV2	TRBD1
TGTGCCAGCTCACCCTCCGGGACATACTCCTACGAGCAGTACTTC	CASSPSGTYSYEQYF	TRBJ2-7	.	TRBV18	.
TGTGCCAGCAGCTCCATCTCGGTGGGTACAGGGCCTGGGGCCAACGTCCTGACTTTC	CASSSISVGTGPGANVLTF	TRBJ2-6	once	TRBV7-9	.
TGTGCCAGCAGGCCCTCGACAGGGGATGTGTATGGCTACACCTTC	CASRPSTGDVYGYTF	TRBJ1-2	.	TRBV27	TRBD1
TGTGCCACCAGTGATAGGAGGGGGCTAAGCACAGATACGCAGTATTTT	CATSDRRGLSTDTQYF	TRBJ2-3	.	TRBV24-1	.
TGCGCCAGCAGCCAGGTTTTTTCTGGAAACACCATATATTTT	CASSQVFSGNTIYF	TRBJ1-3	few	TRBV4-1	.
TGTGCCAGCAGCCCAAGCGGGGGCCTAAACACCGGGGAGCTGTTTTTT	CASSPSGGLNTGELFF	TRBJ2-2	once	TRBV7-9	TRBD2
TGTGCCAGCTCACCCTGGACAGTTGAAACGACTAACTATGGCTACACCTTC	CASSPWTVETTNYGYTF	TRBJ1-2	once	TRBV18	.
TGTGCCAGCAGCTTACTTCAGGGGGACTCTGGAAACACCATATATTTT	CASSLLQGDSGNTIYF	TRBJ1-3	once	TRBV7-8	TRBD1